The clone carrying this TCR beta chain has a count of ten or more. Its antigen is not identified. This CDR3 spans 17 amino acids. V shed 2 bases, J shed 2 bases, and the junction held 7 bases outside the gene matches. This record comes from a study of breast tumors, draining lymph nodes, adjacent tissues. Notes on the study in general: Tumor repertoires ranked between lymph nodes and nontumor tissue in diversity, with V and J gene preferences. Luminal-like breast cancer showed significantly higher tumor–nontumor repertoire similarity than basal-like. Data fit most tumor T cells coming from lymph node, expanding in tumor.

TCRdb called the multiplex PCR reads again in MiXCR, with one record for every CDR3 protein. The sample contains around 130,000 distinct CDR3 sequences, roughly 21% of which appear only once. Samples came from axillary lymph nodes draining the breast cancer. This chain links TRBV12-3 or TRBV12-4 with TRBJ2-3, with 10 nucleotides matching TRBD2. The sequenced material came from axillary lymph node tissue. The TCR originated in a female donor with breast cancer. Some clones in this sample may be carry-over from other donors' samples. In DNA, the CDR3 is TGTGCCAGCAGTTTAAAGGCTAGCGGGGGCCTCACAGATACGCAGTATTTT. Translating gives CASSLKASGGLTDTQYF.